Reported below is one T cell receptor beta chain. Its cognate antigen has yet to be identified. Qualities for individual bases were not recorded, and no much larger clone is one base off. Using the deep immunoSEQ assay, multiplex PCR amplified TCR CDR3 regions from genomic DNA. Extracted genomic DNA from each cell subset was distributed evenly across all wells of several immunoSEQ 96-well plates, and each plate was treated as a replicate. For unsorted PBMC, 300 to 350 ng genomic DNA, equal to approximately 30,000 T cell genomes, was loaded into each replicate PCR. Ten immunoSEQ deep assay plates were used to sequence unsorted PBMC genomic DNA. Purified libraries were quantified with a Qubit 3.0 fluorometer, sized on a Bioanalyzer 2100, and re-quantified with the KAPA Library Quantification kit. Every immunoSEQ 96-well plate was sequenced on a separate single-read 150-cycle Illumina NextSeq 550 flow cell. As for the authors' bioinformatics: Because only junctional sequences without quality scores were contained in the immunoSEQ output, filtering matching that applied to full-length reads could not be performed. To assign V/J genes and CDR3, sequences were annotated against IMGT germline references using PyIR, a Python wrapper for IgBLAST v1.9. Reads were removed for weak V/J assignments (E-value above 1e-6), missing CDR3, stop codons, out-of-frame junctions, or ambiguous translated residues. A V3J clonotype was defined by an identical inferred V gene, J gene, and CDR3 amino acid sequence. Percentage overlap between repertoires was computed as shared unique clonotypes divided by the size of the smaller repertoire. Repertoire richness was assessed with RTK rarefaction, the Chao1 estimator, and Recon v2.1 estimates of unobserved clonotypes. The table was pulled from immuneACCESS by TCRdb, which kept in-frame rearrangements only. Such tables lose some clones; where checked, under half of the loss comes from unresolved V genes, and the rest has no known cause. The DNA gave D and trimming, while V, J and clone size come from that table. The sample table lists roughly 500,000 clones, about four fifths of them with a count of one. The ten largest clones add up to 13% of the sample.

This sample stems from a study of shared clonotypes between healthy human individuals (dated by TCRdb to 2019 to 2021). In terms of the full investigation: The cohort included a few men and a couple of women between 18 and 49 years of age. To estimate repertoire size and how much clonotypes are shared between individuals, the study performed deep sequencing of blood TCR repertoires from roughly five healthy adults. To increase sequencing depth and limit assay-specific biases, different laboratories used diverse techniques to prepare libraries and sequence TCR repertoires. Leukapheresis yielded between about 0.85 and 9.5 billion PBMCs per donor. Study-wide conclusions, independent of this receptor: The genetic and exposure-history diversity represented was limited by the small number of donors. Sampling was restricted to blood, and TCR repertoires in tissue are likely to differ from TCR repertoires in blood. Pairwise subsampling indicated that sequencing depth was expected to affect the degree of clonotype sharing among donors.

CDR1 and CDR2 were assigned from the germline V gene as MRHNA and SNTAGT. Measured from the cysteine to the phenylalanine, the CDR3 is 15 residues long. Only the CDR3 DNA stays, 45 bases, in frame from base 1. Germline trimming: 3 bases from V, 2 bases from J; junction bases outside gene matches: 3. Donors were healthy HIV-negative adults with no recently reported acute infections or vaccinations. Only Caucasian adults living in Nashville, Tennessee, USA were represented among the donors. For unsorted samples, 84 million or so PBMCs were counted, and genomic DNA was extracted using the QIAamp DNA Blood Mini kit. Blood was collected by leukapheresis, and PBMCs were isolated by Ficoll-Histopaque density gradient centrifugation and then cryopreserved in liquid nitrogen vapor phase.

Recombination joined TRBV6-4 with TRBJ2-1; 8 bases in between match TRBD1. The source of this sequence is a woman aged 40 to 50 in good health. Some clones in this sample may be carry-over from other donors' samples. The sequenced sample was PBMCs. This receptor carries the CDR3 CASSETGAPYNEQFF. The nucleotides read TGTGCCAGCAGTGAGACAGGGGCTCCCTACAATGAGCAGTTCTTC.